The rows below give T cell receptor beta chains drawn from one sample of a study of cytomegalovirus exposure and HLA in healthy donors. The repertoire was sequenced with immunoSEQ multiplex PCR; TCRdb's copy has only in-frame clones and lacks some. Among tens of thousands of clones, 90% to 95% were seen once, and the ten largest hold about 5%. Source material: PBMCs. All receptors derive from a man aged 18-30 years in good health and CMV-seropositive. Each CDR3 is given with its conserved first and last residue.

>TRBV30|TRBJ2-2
CACPGLGFTGELFF
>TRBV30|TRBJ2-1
CACLLAGVNEQFF
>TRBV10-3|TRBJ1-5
CAISYRGDNQPQHF
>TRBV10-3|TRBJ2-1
CAIRGEGIDEQFF
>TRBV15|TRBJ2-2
CATGRQAGELFF
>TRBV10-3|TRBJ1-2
CAISEADRAGYTF
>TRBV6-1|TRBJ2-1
CASRPLAGPNNEQFF
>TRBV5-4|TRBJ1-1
CASSSTGQVNTEAFF
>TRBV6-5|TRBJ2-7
CASSYSSGGRAYEQYF
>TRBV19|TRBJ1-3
CASSVQEPGNTIYF
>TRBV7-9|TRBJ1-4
CASSAWEGPGEKLFF
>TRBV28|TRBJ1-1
CASSLGGVRNTEAFF
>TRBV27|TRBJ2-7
CATSWGLSYEQYF
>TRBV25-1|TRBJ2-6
CASSGLLKANVLTF
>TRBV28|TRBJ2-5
CASRKDRELQETQYF
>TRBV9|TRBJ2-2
CASSRTGSSIGELFF
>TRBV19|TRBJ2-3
CASTPGGGTLIDTQYF
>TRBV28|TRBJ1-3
CASSPSGDVGNTIYF
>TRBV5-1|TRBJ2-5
CASSPGTGGQETQYF
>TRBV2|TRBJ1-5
CASRGSLTAPYSNQPQHF
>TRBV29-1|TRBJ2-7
CSTRTGFYEQYF
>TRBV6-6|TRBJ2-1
CASSYGGGPNEQFF
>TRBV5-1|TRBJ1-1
CASSPGQGPGEAFF
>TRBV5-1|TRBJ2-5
CASSLEGLAGVGETQYF
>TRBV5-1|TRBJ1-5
CASSPLFEQPQHF
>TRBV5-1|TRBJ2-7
CASSFDRGPTTQYF
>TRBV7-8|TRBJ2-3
CASSLRPGSTDTQYF
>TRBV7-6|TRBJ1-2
CASSLGGTGYGYTF
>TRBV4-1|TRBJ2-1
CASSQGRVGSYNEQFF
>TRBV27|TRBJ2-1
CASSAGTSTYNEQFF
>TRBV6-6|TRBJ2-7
CASSYTGLLGGQYF
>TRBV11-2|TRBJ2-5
CASSFGSTETQYF
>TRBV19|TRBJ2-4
CATSTGDLAKNIQYF
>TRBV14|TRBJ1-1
CASSPLTGSTLNTEAFF
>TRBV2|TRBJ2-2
CASRDGELFF
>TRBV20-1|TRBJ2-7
CSAGVTYEQYF
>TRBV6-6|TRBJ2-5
CASSYSVPPSGTQYF
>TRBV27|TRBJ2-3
CASSERGLHTDTQYF
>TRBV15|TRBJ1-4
CATSRDLGRLNEKLFF
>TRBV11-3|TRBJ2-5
CASSPAGGGQETQYF
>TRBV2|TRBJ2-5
CASSERETQYF
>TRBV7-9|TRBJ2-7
CASSPTTGGRSYEQYF
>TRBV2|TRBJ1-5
CASTTGNQPQHF
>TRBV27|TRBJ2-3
CASRLTREASTDTQYF
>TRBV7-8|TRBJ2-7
CASSLKRGTSYEQYF
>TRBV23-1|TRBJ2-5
CASRRTGEETQYF
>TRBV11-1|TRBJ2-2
CASRGGSGLSTGELFF
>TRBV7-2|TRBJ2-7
CASSMGDRLSSYEQYF
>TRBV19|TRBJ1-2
CASSSEATGTMGNYGYTF
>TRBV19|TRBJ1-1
CASSIDVNTEAFF
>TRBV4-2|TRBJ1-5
CASSWTENSNQPQHF
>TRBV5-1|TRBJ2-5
CASTSGAGETQYF
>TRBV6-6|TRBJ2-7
CASSFPGESYEQYF
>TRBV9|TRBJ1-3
CASSATGGLSGNTIYF
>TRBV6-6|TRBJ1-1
CASSADRINTEAFF
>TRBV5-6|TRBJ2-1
CASSLGVAPYNEQFF
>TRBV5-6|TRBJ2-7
CASSPTTGDEQYF